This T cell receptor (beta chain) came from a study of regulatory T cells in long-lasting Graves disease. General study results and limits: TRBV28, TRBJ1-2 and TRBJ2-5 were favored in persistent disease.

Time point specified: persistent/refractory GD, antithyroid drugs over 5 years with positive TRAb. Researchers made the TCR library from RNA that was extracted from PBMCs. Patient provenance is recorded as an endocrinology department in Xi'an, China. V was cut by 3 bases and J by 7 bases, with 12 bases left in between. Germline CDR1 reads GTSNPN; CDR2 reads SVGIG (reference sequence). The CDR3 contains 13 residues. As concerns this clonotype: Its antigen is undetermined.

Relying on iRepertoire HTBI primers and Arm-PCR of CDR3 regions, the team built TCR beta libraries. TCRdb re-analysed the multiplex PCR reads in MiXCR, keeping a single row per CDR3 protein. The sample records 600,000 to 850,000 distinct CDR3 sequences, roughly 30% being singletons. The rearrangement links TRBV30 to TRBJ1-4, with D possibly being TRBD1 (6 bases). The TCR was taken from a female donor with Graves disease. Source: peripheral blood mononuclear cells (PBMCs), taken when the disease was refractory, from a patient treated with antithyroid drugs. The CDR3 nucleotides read TGTGCCTGGAGCCAGGGGTTCGGTGAAAAACTGTTTTTT. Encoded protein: CAWSQGFGEKLFF.